The 26 T cell receptor beta chains presented below share a single source sample, sequenced in a study of vaccination and CD4 T cells after COVID-19. Indicated treatment: roughly 10-day PBMC culture with coronavirus spike peptide pools or control peptides (ViraFEST assay). An Oncomine TCR Beta short-read assay was used to sequence the DNA from cultured CD4+ T cells. In TCRdb, the PCR reads were re-called with MiXCR into one record per CDR3 protein. The repertoire holds over 10,000 distinct CDR3 sequences, with more than 55% as singletons. No cognate antigen is known for these TCRs. The sequenced sample consisted of CD4+ T cells from blood, cultured in vitro. The receptors shown here come from a human donor who had recovered from COVID-19.

The chain couples TRBV30 to TRBJ2-2; no clear D gene. Germline V CDR1 and CDR2: GTSNPN, SVGIG (reference sequence). The CDR3 has 12 residues. V lost 2 bases to trimming and J lost 7 bases, with 8 bases between them. The CDR3 protein is CAWSMNGGELFF. The CDR3 nucleotides read TGTGCCTGGAGTATGAACGGCGGGGAGCTGTTTTTT.

V usage is TRBV24-1 and J usage is TRBJ2-5; D gene uncertain. The CDR3 spans 15 residues. V gave up 4 bases and J gave up 3 bases, with 14 bases separating them. Germline V lookup: CDR1 KGHDR, CDR2 SFDVKD. In DNA form, the CDR3 reads TGTGCCACCAGTGACCCCGGACGGGCAGAAGAGACCCAGTACTTC. Its protein is CATSDPGRAEETQYF.

V gene TRBV28 combines with J gene TRBJ2-4; D may be TRBD2 (6 bases). Germline V gene lookup returns CDR1 MDHEN and CDR2 SYDVKM. The CDR3 is made up of 15 amino acids. The V gene lost 6 bases and the J gene lost 0 bases, with 12 bases spanning the gap. CDR3 bases: TGTGCCAGCAGAGCTCCGGGACTAGCCAAAAACATTCAGTACTTC. This gives the protein CASRAPGLAKNIQYF.

The rearrangement uses TRBV5-1 and TRBJ1-2, with TRBD1 as a possible D gene (5 bases). Germline V gene lookup returns CDR1 SGHRS and CDR2 YFSETQ. This CDR3 comprises 12 residues. V was cut by 5 bases and J by 7 bases, with 12 bases left in between. The CDR3 nucleotides are TGCGCCAGCAGTTTTCAAAGGGGTGGCTACACCTTC. Protein product: CASSFQRGGYTF.

The V gene is TRBV30, the J gene TRBJ2-5, with 9 bases lining up with TRBD1. This CDR3 region has 16 residues. Germline CDR1 reads GTSNPN; CDR2 reads SVGIG (reference sequence). Unmatched junction bases numbered 12, after V lost 3 bases and J lost 4 bases. The CDR3 DNA is TGTGCCTGGAGCACCGCCGGGACAGGGTCGCGAGAGACCCAGTACTTC. This encodes CAWSTAGTGSRETQYF.

This chain uses TRBV25-1 with TRBJ1-5; D may be TRBD1 (5 bases). The ends were cut back, 0 bases at V and 7 bases at J, with 10 bases in the middle. This CDR3 has 14 residues. Germline V gene data show CDR1 as MGHDK and CDR2 as SYGVNS. The CDR3 DNA is TGTGCCAGCAGTGAATATGCCAGGGTCCAGCCCCAGCATTTT. This codes for CASSEYARVQPQHF.

This chain links TRBV7-9 with TRBJ2-5; D unresolved. The V gene lost 3 bases and the J gene lost 2 bases, with 7 bases spanning the gap. Germline CDR1 reads SEHNR; CDR2 reads FQNEAQ (reference sequence). CDR3 length: 13 residues. The DNA for the CDR3 is TGTGCCAGCAGCTTGCGGATACAAGAGACCCAGTACTTC. Amino acid sequence: CASSLRIQETQYF.

The chain recombines TRBV5-1 with TRBJ2-1; 8 bases fit TRBD2. Trimming removed 6 bases from V and 9 bases from J; junction bases left unmatched: 20. The CDR3 sequence is 17 residues long. The germline CDR1 and CDR2 sequences are SGHRS and YFSETQ. CDR3 nucleotides: TGCGCCAGCACCGACCCCAGCGGCTCGGGACTAGTCGGTGAGCAGTTCTTC. Protein product: CASTDPSGSGLVGEQFF.

The genes are TRBV28 and TRBJ1-2; 10 nucleotides agree with TRBD1. V shed 5 bases, J shed 9 bases, and the junction held 9 bases outside the gene matches. Germline CDR1 reads MDHEN; CDR2 reads SYDVKM. This CDR3 spans 14 amino acids. The CDR3 reads CASSPPPGQGSYTF. The CDR3 region has the DNA TGTGCCAGCAGTCCTCCCCCGGGACAGGGGAGCTACACCTTC.

This clonotype was seen a handful of times. Written as DNA, the CDR3 is TGCAGTGCTAGAGATGAGACCGTCAATTCACCCCTCCACTTT. Protein: CSARDETVNSPLHF. The chain carries TRBV20-1 and TRBJ1-6; D ambiguous. Trimming stripped 0 bases from V and 7 bases from J, with 10 bases between. Germline assignment: CDR1 DFQATT and CDR2 SNEGSKA (reference sequence). This CDR3 spans 14 amino acids.

The gene calls are TRBV7-3 and TRBJ1-1; 7 nucleotides align to TRBD1. Germline V gene lookup returns CDR1 SGHTA and CDR2 FQGTGA. The CDR3 spans 14 residues. V shed 5 bases and J 1 base; nucleotides not matched to a gene: 4. The CDR3 here is CASSAGQPNTEAFF. CDR3 nucleotide sequence: TGTGCCAGCAGCGCGGGACAGCCGAACACTGAAGCTTTCTTT.

The count of this clonotype is one. The V call is TRBV30, the J call TRBJ2-1; D gene ambiguous. CDR1 GTSNPN and CDR2 SVGIG come from the germline V gene (reference sequence). The length of the CDR3 is 12 residues. The V gene lost 5 bases and the J gene lost 5 bases, with 10 bases spanning the gap. The chain's CDR3 is CAWAPGHNEQFF. CDR3 DNA sequence: TGTGCCTGGGCACCGGGCCACAATGAGCAGTTCTTC.

This clonotype was picked up one time. The rearrangement uses TRBV7-3 and TRBJ1-4; D unresolved. Trimming shortened V by 4 bases and J by 4 bases, and 13 bases separated the two germline ends. The CDR3 runs 15 residues. Germline CDR1 and CDR2: SGHTA and FQGTGA. CDR3 residues: CASSSNLGGNEKLFF. CDR3 in DNA: TGTGCCAGCAGCTCGAACCTGGGCGGTAATGAAAAACTGTTTTTT.

The chain joins TRBV2 to TRBJ2-7; D not certain. V shed 5 bases and J shed 3 bases, with 11 bases lying between them. Per the germline V gene, CDR1 is SNHLY and CDR2 is FYNNEI. CDR3 size: 13 residues. The CDR3 DNA follows: TGTGCCAGCAGTCCCGGGCAGCTCTACGAGCAGTACTTC. This sequence encodes CASSPGQLYEQYF.

J is TRBJ2-7 and V is TRBV20-1, with 8 positions matching TRBD2. Germline assignment: CDR1 DFQATT and CDR2 SNEGSKA (reference sequence). The ends lost 2 bases at V and 4 bases at J; junction bases unmatched: 4. This CDR3 has 13 amino acids. The CDR3 protein is CSARTSGEYEQYF. The CDR3 DNA reads TGCAGTGCTAGAACTAGCGGCGAGTACGAGCAGTACTTC.

The gene calls are TRBV5-1 and TRBJ1-2, with 7 bases that match TRBD1. Looked up from germline, CDR1 is SGHRS and CDR2 is YFSETQ. V lost 4 bases, J lost 0 bases, and 9 bases stayed unmatched. The CDR3 extends over 16 amino acids. The CDR3 DNA is TGCGCCAGCAGCAGGGGACAGACCAATTCTAACTATGGCTACACCTTC. This codes for CASSRGQTNSNYGYTF. The full variable domain, its missing parts supplied by reference TRBV5-1 and TRBJ1-2, is KAGVTQTPRYLIKTRGQQVTLSCSPISGHRSVSWYQQTPGQGLQFLFEYFSETQRNKGNFPGRFSGRQFSNSRSEMNVSTLELGDSALYLCASSRGQTNSNYGYTFGSGTRLTVV.

The sample holds a few counts of this clonotype. The rearrangement joins TRBV28 to TRBJ2-3, with 10 bases aligning to TRBD1. V lost 7 bases to trimming and J lost 1 base; unmatched junction nucleotides: 5. The CDR3 is made up of 15 amino acids. The germline gives CDR1 MDHEN, CDR2 SYDVKM. CDR3 protein: CASTAGTGGTDTQYF. In nucleotides, the CDR3 is TGTGCCAGCACCGCCGGGACAGGGGGCACAGATACGCAGTATTTT.

The gene calls are TRBV20-1 and TRBJ1-2, with D hard to call. The germline CDR1 and CDR2 sequences are DFQATT and SNEGSKA (reference sequence). Trimming stripped 3 bases from V and 0 bases from J, with 5 bases between. CDR3 length: 12 residues. The CDR3 sequence is CSASVANYGYTF. Written as DNA, the CDR3 is TGCAGTGCTAGTGTGGCTAACTATGGCTACACCTTC.

This rearrangement joins TRBV2 to TRBJ1-2; D is uncertain. The CDR3 consists of 14 residues. Germline V gives CDR1 SNHLY, CDR2 FYNNEI. Trimming cost V 1 base and J 2 bases, with 8 bases left between them. The CDR3 reads CASSEGVGNYGYTF. The CDR3 DNA sequence: TGTGCCAGCAGTGAAGGGGTTGGCAACTATGGCTACACCTTC.

The chain has TRBV20-1 and TRBJ1-1; TRBD1 aligns across 7 bases. V lost 2 bases to trimming and J lost 0 bases; unmatched junction nucleotides: 3. The germline V gene encodes CDR1 DFQATT and CDR2 SNEGSKA (reference sequence). This CDR3 has 14 residues. CDR3 sequence (DNA): TGCAGTGCTAGACCGGGACAGATGAACACTGAAGCTTTCTTT. Translation: CSARPGQMNTEAFF.

This chain uses TRBV19 with TRBJ2-5, with D perhaps TRBD2 (5 bases). CDR1 is LNHDA, CDR2 SQIVND, per germline (reference sequence). V was cut by 4 bases and J by 2 bases, with 11 bases left in between. This CDR3 has 14 amino acids. This CDR3 is CASSTQRKQETQYF. The CDR3 DNA reads TGTGCCAGTAGTACCCAGCGGAAACAAGAGACCCAGTACTTC. The entire variable domain, with the rest obtained from reference TRBV19 and TRBJ2-5, is as follows: DGGITQSPKYLFRKEGQNVTLSCEQNLNHDAMYWYRQDPGQGLRLIYYSQIVNDFQKGDIAEGYSVSREKKESFPLTVTSAQKNPTAFYLCASSTQRKQETQYFGPGTRLLVL.

The J gene is TRBJ2-1, the V gene TRBV24-1; possible D gene TRBD1, 6 bases. With 5 bases removed from V and 2 bases from J, the gap between germline ends came to 12 bases. The CDR3 spans 15 residues. Germline V gene lookup returns CDR1 KGHDR and CDR2 SFDVKD. The CDR3 reads CATSGWTDTYNEQFF. CDR3 DNA sequence: TGTGCCACCAGTGGCTGGACAGACACCTACAATGAGCAGTTCTTC.

This CDR3 is CSASLLGDFNQPQHF. CDR3 DNA: TGCAGTGCTAGTCTGCTCGGGGATTTCAATCAGCCCCAGCATTTT. The chain combines TRBV20-1 with TRBJ1-5; D uncertain. This CDR3 is 15 amino acids long. Germline CDR1 and CDR2: DFQATT and SNEGSKA (reference sequence). The V and J ends lost 3 bases and 3 bases respectively, with 15 bases between them.

The J gene is TRBJ1-2, the V gene TRBV14; D gene ambiguous. This CDR3 is 21 amino acids long. V gave up 0 bases and J gave up 1 base, with 27 bases separating them. Germline-derived CDR1 and CDR2 are SGHDN and FVKESK. In DNA form, the CDR3 reads TGTGCCAGCAGCCAAGATTATAACGAGAACAAGGTCGGACTTCTTAACTATGGCTACACCTTC. This gives the protein CASSQDYNENKVGLLNYGYTF.

This clonotype was seen only once. The chain uses TRBV19 and TRBJ1-2, with D perhaps TRBD1 (6 bases). V lost 7 bases, J lost 4 bases, and 37 bases lay in between. The CDR3 has 21 amino acids. Germline CDR1 and CDR2: LNHDA and SQIVND (reference sequence). The CDR3 loop is CASTPSSGTGTVWGLLYGYTF. The CDR3 DNA follows: TGTGCCAGTACCCCCTCCTCGGGTACTGGCACAGTCTGGGGGCTACTCTATGGCTACACCTTC.

The chain uses TRBV28 and TRBJ2-7, with a tentative D call TRBD2 (5 bases). V lost 6 bases to trimming and J lost 0 bases, with 15 bases between them. This CDR3 spans 15 amino acids. Germline V CDR1 and CDR2: MDHEN, SYDVKM. The CDR3 DNA reads TGTGCCAGCAGCCCCGGAGGCTCTAGCTCCTACGAGCAGTACTTC. As protein: CASSPGGSSSYEQYF.